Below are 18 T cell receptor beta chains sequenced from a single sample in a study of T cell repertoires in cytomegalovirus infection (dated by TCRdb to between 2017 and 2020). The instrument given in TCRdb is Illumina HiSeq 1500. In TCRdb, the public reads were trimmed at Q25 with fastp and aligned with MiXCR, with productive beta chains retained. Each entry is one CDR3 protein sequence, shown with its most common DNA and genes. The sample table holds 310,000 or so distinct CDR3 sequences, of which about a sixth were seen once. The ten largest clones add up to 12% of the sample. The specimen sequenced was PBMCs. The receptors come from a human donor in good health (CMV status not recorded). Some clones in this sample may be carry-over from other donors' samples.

This chain's CDR3 is CASSYKINTGLDEQYF. The DNA for the CDR3 is TGTGCCAGCAGCTACAAAATTAACACGGGCCTCGACGAGCAGTACTTC. V usage is TRBV5-8 and J usage is TRBJ2-7, with D unresolved. Germline CDR1 and CDR2: SGHTS and YDEGEE. The length of the CDR3 is 16 residues. V gave up 3 bases and J gave up 5 bases, with 21 bases separating them.

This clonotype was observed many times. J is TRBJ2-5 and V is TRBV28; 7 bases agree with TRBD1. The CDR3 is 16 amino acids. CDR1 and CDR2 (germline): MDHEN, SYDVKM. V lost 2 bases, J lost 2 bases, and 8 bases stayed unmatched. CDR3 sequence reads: CASSLTGQIFQETQYF. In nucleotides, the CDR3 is TGTGCCAGCAGTTTAACGGGACAGATATTTCAAGAGACCCAGTACTTC.

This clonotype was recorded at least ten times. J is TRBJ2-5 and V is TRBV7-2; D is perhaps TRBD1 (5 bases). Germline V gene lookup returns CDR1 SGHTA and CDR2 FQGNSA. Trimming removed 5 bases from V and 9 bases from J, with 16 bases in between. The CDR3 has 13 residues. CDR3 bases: TGTGCCAGCAGCGTAGAAGCCTTCAGGGCCCAGTACTTC. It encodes CASSVEAFRAQYF.

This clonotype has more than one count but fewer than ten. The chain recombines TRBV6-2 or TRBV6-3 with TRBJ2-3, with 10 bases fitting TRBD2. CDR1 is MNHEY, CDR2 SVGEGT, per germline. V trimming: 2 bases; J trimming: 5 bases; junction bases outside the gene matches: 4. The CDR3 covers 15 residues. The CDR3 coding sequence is TGTGCCAGCAGTTACAGCGGGGGGGCCGTAGATACGCAGTATTTT. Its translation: CASSYSGGAVDTQYF.

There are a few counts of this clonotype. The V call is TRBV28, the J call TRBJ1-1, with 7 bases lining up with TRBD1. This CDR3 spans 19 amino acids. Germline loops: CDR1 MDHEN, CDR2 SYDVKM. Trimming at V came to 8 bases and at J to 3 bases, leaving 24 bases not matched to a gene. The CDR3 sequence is CASGETQGDALFLYTEAFF. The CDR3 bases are TGTGCCAGCGGGGAGACGCAGGGGGACGCACTGTTCCTGTACACTGAAGCTTTCTTT.

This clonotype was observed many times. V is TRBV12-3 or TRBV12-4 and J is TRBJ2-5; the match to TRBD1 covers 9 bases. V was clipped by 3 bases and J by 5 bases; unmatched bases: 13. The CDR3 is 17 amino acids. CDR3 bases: TGTGCCAGCAGTTTCATCGAGGGACAGGGTATTCGCGAGACCCAGTACTTC. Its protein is CASSFIEGQGIRETQYF.

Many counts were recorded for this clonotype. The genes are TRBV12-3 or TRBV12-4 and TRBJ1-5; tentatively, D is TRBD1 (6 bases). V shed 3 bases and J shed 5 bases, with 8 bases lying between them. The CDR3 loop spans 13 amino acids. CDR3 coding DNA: TGTGCCAGCAGTTTCAAGGGGGATCAGCCCCAGCATTTT. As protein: CASSFKGDQPQHF.

The CDR3 DNA reads TGTGCCAGCAGCCTTCTTCGAACGGGCACAGATACGCAGTATTTT. The encoded protein is CASSLLRTGTDTQYF. The rearrangement joins TRBV11-2 to TRBJ2-3; D unresolved. Germline lookup yields CDR1 SGHAT and CDR2 FQNNGV. V shed 5 bases and J shed 1 base, with 13 bases lying between them. This CDR3 comprises 15 residues.

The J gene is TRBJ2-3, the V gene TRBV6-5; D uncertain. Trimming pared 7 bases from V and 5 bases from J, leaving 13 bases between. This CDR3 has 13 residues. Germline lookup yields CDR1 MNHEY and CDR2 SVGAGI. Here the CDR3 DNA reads TGTGCCAGCAAGACCCCTACAAGAGATACGCAGTATTTT. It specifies CASKTPTRDTQYF.

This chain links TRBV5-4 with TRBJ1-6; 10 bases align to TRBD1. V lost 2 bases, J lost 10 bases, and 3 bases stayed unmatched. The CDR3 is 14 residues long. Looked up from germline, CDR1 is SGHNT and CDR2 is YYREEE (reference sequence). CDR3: CASSFGTGDSPLHF. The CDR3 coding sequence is TGTGCCAGCAGCTTCGGGACAGGGGACTCACCCCTCCACTTT.

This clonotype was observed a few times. The CDR3 sequence: CASSPTGGNTDTQYF. In DNA form, the CDR3 reads TGTGCCAGCAGCCCGACAGGTGGGAACACAGATACGCAGTATTTT. The V and J genes are TRBV4-2 and TRBJ2-3; weak D call: TRBD1 (6 bases). V was trimmed by 4 bases and J by 2 bases, leaving 13 bases between them. Germline CDR1 LGHNA, CDR2 YNFKEQ. This CDR3 region has 15 residues.

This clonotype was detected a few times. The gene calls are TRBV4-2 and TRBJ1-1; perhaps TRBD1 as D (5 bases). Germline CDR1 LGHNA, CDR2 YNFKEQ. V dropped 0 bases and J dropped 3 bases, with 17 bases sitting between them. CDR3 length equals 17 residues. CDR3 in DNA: TGTGCCAGCAGCCAAGAATGGGGAGGTGGGGCGTACACTGAAGCTTTCTTT. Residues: CASSQEWGGGAYTEAFF.

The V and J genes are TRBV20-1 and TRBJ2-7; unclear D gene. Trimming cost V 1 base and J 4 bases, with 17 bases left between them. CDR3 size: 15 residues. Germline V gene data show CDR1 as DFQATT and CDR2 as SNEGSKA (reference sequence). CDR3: CSARVFSPLQYEQYF. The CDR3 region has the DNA TGCAGTGCTAGAGTATTCAGTCCCCTCCAATACGAGCAGTACTTC.

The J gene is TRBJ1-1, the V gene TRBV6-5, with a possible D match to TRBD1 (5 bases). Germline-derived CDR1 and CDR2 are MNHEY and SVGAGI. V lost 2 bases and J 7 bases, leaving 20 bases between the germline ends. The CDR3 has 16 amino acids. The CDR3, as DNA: TGTGCCAGCAGTTACGCCAGCGCCAGGGTAACTTTTGAAGCTTTCTTT. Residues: CASSYASARVTFEAFF.

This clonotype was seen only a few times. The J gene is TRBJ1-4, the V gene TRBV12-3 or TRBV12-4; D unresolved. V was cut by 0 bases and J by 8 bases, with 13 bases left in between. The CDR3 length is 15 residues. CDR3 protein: CASSLARYTAEKLFF. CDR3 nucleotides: TGTGCCAGCAGTTTAGCACGTTATACGGCGGAAAAACTGTTTTTT.

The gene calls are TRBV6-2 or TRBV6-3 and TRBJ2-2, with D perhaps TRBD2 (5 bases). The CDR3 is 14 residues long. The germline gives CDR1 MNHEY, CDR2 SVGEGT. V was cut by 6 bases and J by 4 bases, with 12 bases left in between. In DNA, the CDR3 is TGTGCCAGCAGACGTCTAGGGAGCACCGGGGAGCTGTTTTTT. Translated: CASRRLGSTGELFF.

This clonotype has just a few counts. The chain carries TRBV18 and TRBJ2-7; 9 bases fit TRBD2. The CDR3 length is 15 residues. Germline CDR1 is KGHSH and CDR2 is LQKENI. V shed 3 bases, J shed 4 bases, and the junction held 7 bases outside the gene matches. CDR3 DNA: TGTGCCAGCTCACCTGCAGCGGGGGGTGAGTACGAGCAGTACTTC. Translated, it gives CASSPAAGGEYEQYF. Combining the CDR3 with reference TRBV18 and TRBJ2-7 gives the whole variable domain NAGVMQNPRHLVRRRGQEARLRCSPMKGHSHVYWYRQLPEEGLKFMVYLQKENIIDESGMPKERFSAEFPKEGPSILRIQQVVRGDSAAYFCASSPAAGGEYEQYFGPGTRLTVT.

Here the CDR3 DNA reads TGTGCCAGCAGTCAGACAGGGAAAAAGCAGTACTTC. It is translated as CASSQTGKKQYF. The chain has TRBV28 and TRBJ2-7; 7 nucleotides match TRBD1. The CDR3 sequence is 12 residues long. Germline V lookup: CDR1 MDHEN, CDR2 SYDVKM. The V and J ends lost 5 bases and 8 bases, in that order; junction bases with no gene match: 6.